These T cell receptor beta chains were read from a single sample in a study of cytomegalovirus exposure and HLA in healthy donors. The table came from immunoSEQ multiplex PCR; TCRdb's copy has only in-frame clones and leaves some out. The data contain 110,000 or so clones, around 70% of them singletons. The sample comprised PBMCs. The receptors derive from a woman between 50 and 59 years old in good health and CMV-seropositive. Each CDR3 is given with its conserved first and last residue. A D gene is named only where the DNA matches it firmly. A row's size may be missing; if present it is once, few, many or a size class.

V gene: TRBV19
clone size: NA
J gene: TRBJ1-1
CDR3 length: 14
D gene: TRBD1
CDR3 DNA: TGTGCCAGTAGTCGTGGGACAGAGAACACTGAAGCTTTCTTT
CDR3 protein: CASSRGTENTEAFF

V gene: TRBV19
clone size: NA
J gene: TRBJ2-7
CDR3 length: 13
D gene: NA
CDR3 DNA: TGTGCCAGTGGGGTCGGCCAGGGAGGCGAGCAGTACTTC
CDR3 protein: CASGVGQGGEQYF

V gene: TRBV4-3
clone size: NA
J gene: TRBJ2-2
CDR3 length: 19
D gene: NA
CDR3 DNA: TGCGCCAGCAGCCAAGAATTTACCTTGACAGTTACCAACACCGGGGAGCTGTTTTTT
CDR3 protein: CASSQEFTLTVTNTGELFF

V gene: TRBV5-1
clone size: many
J gene: TRBJ1-1
CDR3 length: 13
D gene: NA
CDR3 DNA: TGCGCCAGCAGCTTGACACATAACACTGAAGCTTTCTTT
CDR3 protein: CASSLTHNTEAFF

V gene: TRBV18
clone size: NA
J gene: TRBJ1-3
CDR3 length: 15
D gene: NA
CDR3 DNA: TGTGCCAGCTCACCTTCACTATCCTCTGGAAACACCATATATTTT
CDR3 protein: CASSPSLSSGNTIYF

V gene: TRBV10-2
clone size: NA
J gene: TRBJ2-1
CDR3 length: 14
D gene: TRBD1
CDR3 DNA: TGCGCCAGCAGGGACAGGGACTCCGTGGATGAGCAGTTCTTC
CDR3 protein: CASRDRDSVDEQFF

V gene: TRBV5-1
clone size: NA
J gene: TRBJ1-2
CDR3 length: 15
D gene: TRBD1
CDR3 DNA: TGCGCCAGCAGCGTATGGACAGGGGGCAATTATGGCTACACCTTC
CDR3 protein: CASSVWTGGNYGYTF

V gene: TRBV27
clone size: NA
J gene: TRBJ1-2
CDR3 length: 15
D gene: NA
CDR3 DNA: TGTGCCAGCAGTTTTAGGGGGGGGGAGGGGAATGGCTACACCTTC
CDR3 protein: CASSFRGGEGNGYTF

V gene: TRBV6-5
clone size: NA
J gene: TRBJ1-2
CDR3 length: 13
D gene: NA
CDR3 DNA: TGTGCCAGCAGTTACCCTAACTTCTATGGCTACACCTTC
CDR3 protein: CASSYPNFYGYTF

V gene: TRBV9
clone size: NA
J gene: TRBJ1-1
CDR3 length: 12
D gene: TRBD1
CDR3 DNA: TGTGCCAGCAGCAGGACAGGAAACGAAGCTTTCTTT
CDR3 protein: CASSRTGNEAFF

V gene: TRBV5-1
clone size: NA
J gene: TRBJ2-2
CDR3 length: 14
D gene: NA
CDR3 DNA: TGCGCCAGCGCTTCTGGGAGTAGCACCGGGGAGCTGTTTTTT
CDR3 protein: CASASGSSTGELFF